The 16 T cell receptor beta chains below all came from one sample that was sequenced in a study of T cell changes during pregnancy in multiple sclerosis (dated 2019 in TCRdb). The protocol used for the library was the immunoSEQ multiplex PCR assay. The table was pulled from immuneACCESS by TCRdb, which kept in-frame rearrangements only. Such tables lose some clones; where checked, under half of the loss comes from unresolved V genes, and the rest has no known cause. Counted in this sample were about 42,000 clones; approximately 81% of them appeared once. Of the sample, about 0.6% falls within the top ten clones. Sample: CD4+ T cells from peripheral blood mononuclear cells, taken before pregnancy. The origin of the receptors is a female donor with multiple sclerosis, enrolled in a pregnancy study.

The chain carries TRBV7-8 and TRBJ1-2; the D gene is possibly TRBD1 (5 bases). V was trimmed by 1 base and J by 5 bases, leaving 11 bases between them. The V gene's germline CDR1 is SGHVS and CDR2 FQNEAQ. The CDR3 length is 14 residues. In DNA, the CDR3 is TGTGCCAGCAGCTTAGAGGGGCGCGGATATGGCTACACCTTC. Protein: CASSLEGRGYGYTF.

This clone appeared a few times. V usage is TRBV19 and J usage is TRBJ1-2; 9 bases match TRBD1. CDR3 size: 15 residues. V lost 1 base and J lost 4; bases outside the gene matches: 4. CDR1 and CDR2 (germline): LNHDA, SQIVND (reference sequence). The CDR3 loop is CASSIASTGGYGYTF. CDR3 coding DNA: TGTGCCAGTAGTATAGCCTCGACAGGGGGCTATGGCTACACCTTC.

The rearrangement uses TRBV30 and TRBJ1-1; 9 bases agree with TRBD1. In germline, CDR1 is GTSNPN, CDR2 SVGIG (reference sequence). The V segment lost 8 bases and the J segment 10 bases; nucleotides outside the gene matches: 14. The CDR3 spans 13 residues. CDR3 amino acids: CAQYRRGTGRAFF. The CDR3 DNA follows: TGTGCCCAGTACCGGAGGGGGACAGGGAGAGCTTTCTTT. Full variable domain (remainder filled in from reference TRBV30 and TRBJ1-1): SQTIHQWPATLVQPVGSPLSLECTVEGTSNPNLYWYRQAAGRGLQLLFYSVGIGQISSEVPQNLSASRPQDRQFILSSKKLLLSDSGFYLCAQYRRGTGRAFFGQGTRLTVV.

This chain joins TRBV9 and TRBJ2-5; 8 nucleotides align to TRBD1. Germline V gives CDR1 SGDLS, CDR2 YYNGEE. V lost 3 bases, J lost 6 bases, and 13 bases stayed unmatched. The CDR3 consists of 16 residues. The CDR3 DNA reads as TGTGCCAGCAGCGAGCAGACAGGGGATTCCTTAAAGACCCAGTACTTC. As protein: CASSEQTGDSLKTQYF. Combining the CDR3 with reference TRBV9 and TRBJ2-5 gives the whole variable domain DSGVTQTPKHLITATGQRVTLRCSPRSGDLSVYWYQQSLDQGLQFLIQYYNGEERAKGNILERFSAQQFPDLHSELNLSSLELGDSALYFCASSEQTGDSLKTQYFGPGTRLLVL.

The chain uses TRBV2 and TRBJ2-2; D is uncertain. This CDR3 spans 12 amino acids. Trimming took off 6 bases at V and 3 bases at J, with 5 bases between the two ends. From germline, CDR1 is SNHLY and CDR2 FYNNEI. The DNA for the CDR3 is TGTGCCAGCAGAACGGACACCGGGGAGCTGTTTTTT. Protein: CASRTDTGELFF.

This rearrangement joins TRBV9 to TRBJ2-1; a weak D match, TRBD2 (5 bases). This CDR3 is 13 amino acids long. Between the trimmed V and J ends, which lost 0 bases and 10 bases, there was a span of 11 bases. CDR1 SGDLS and CDR2 YYNGEE come from the germline V gene. CDR3 amino acids: CASSVAGVGEQFF. CDR3 in DNA: TGTGCCAGCAGCGTAGCCGGGGTGGGAGAGCAGTTCTTC.

The J gene is TRBJ1-1, the V gene TRBV6-6; D is undetermined. This CDR3 has 14 residues. V dropped 6 bases and J dropped 1 base, with 12 bases sitting between them. The germline V gene has CDR1 MNHNY and CDR2 SVGAGI (reference sequence). CDR3 sequence: CASRAVGANTEAFF. CDR3 bases: TGTGCCAGCAGGGCGGTTGGAGCGAACACTGAAGCTTTCTTT.

This clone was seen a few times. The V gene is TRBV19, the J gene TRBJ2-7; 8 positions match TRBD1. The ends lost 6 bases at V and 6 bases at J; junction bases unmatched: 7. The CDR3 spans 13 residues. Germline V gene data show CDR1 as LNHDA and CDR2 as SQIVND (reference sequence). CDR3 region: CASRRDRGGEQYF. The CDR3 DNA follows: TGTGCCAGTAGACGAGACAGGGGCGGCGAGCAGTACTTC.

The chain combines TRBV5-1 with TRBJ2-5; TRBD1 matches at 7 bases. CDR3 length: 15 residues. The germline CDR1 and CDR2 sequences are SGHRS and YFSETQ. V lost 4 bases and J lost 1; bases outside the gene matches: 7. The CDR3 loop reads CASSPQGSPQETQYF. CDR3 in DNA: TGCGCCAGCAGCCCACAGGGGTCCCCCCAAGAGACCCAGTACTTC.

The V and J genes are TRBV4-2 and TRBJ2-7; 10 nucleotides match TRBD2. This CDR3 region has 16 residues. With V trimmed by 4 bases and J by 4 bases, 10 bases remained unmatched. Germline values: CDR1 LGHNA, CDR2 YNFKEQ. DNA of the CDR3: TGTGCCAGCAGCCCCTCAACGGGACTAGCGAATTACGAGCAGTACTTC. It codes for CASSPSTGLANYEQYF.

This chain joins TRBV5-8 and TRBJ1-2, with D possibly being TRBD1 (6 bases). Germline values: CDR1 SGHTS, CDR2 YDEGEE. This CDR3 has 13 amino acids. Trimming shortened V by 2 bases and J by 7 bases, and 12 bases separated the two germline ends. The CDR3 coding sequence is TGTGCCAGCAGCTTTGACAGGATCGGTGGCTACACCTTC. Its translation: CASSFDRIGGYTF.

This chain connects TRBV15 to TRBJ1-5, with D uncertain. Trimming took 0 bases from V and 4 from J, leaving 16 bases between them. The CDR3 runs to 17 residues. Germline V lookup: CDR1 LNHNV, CDR2 YYDKDF (reference sequence). CDR3: CATSRDRAGQLNQPQHF. The CDR3 coding sequence is TGTGCCACCAGCAGAGATCGTGCTGGGCAGCTAAATCAGCCCCAGCATTTT.

The DNA of the CDR3 is TGTGCCAGCAGCCCGCTACCCCTGCACGAGCAGTACTTC. Amino acids: CASSPLPLHEQYF. This sequence joins TRBV5-5 and TRBJ2-7; D is uncertain. The germline gives CDR1 SGHKS, CDR2 YYEKEE (reference sequence). The CDR3 loop spans 13 amino acids. V was clipped by 4 bases and J by 5 bases, with 13 bases between them. Supplemented by reference TRBV5-5 and TRBJ2-7, the full variable domain reads DAGVTQSPTHLIKTRGQQVTLRCSPISGHKSVSWYQQVLGQGPQFIFQYYEKEERGRGNFPDRFSARQFPNYSSELNVNALLLGDSALYLCASSPLPLHEQYFGPGTRLTVT.

The chain uses TRBV18 and TRBJ1-4, with a tentative D call TRBD1 (6 bases). Germline V gene data show CDR1 as KGHSH and CDR2 as LQKENI. Trimming left V 3 bases short and J 3 bases short, with 14 bases between. The CDR3 has 16 amino acids. CDR3 sequence: CASSPQGYFANEKLFF. DNA of the CDR3: TGTGCCAGCTCACCGCAGGGGTATTTCGCTAATGAAAAACTGTTTTTT.

The chain combines TRBV11-2 with TRBJ2-7, with a weak D call TRBD1 (6 bases). The CDR3 sequence is 16 residues long. Germline lookup yields CDR1 SGHAT and CDR2 FQNNGV. Trimming pared 5 bases from V and 1 base from J, leaving 18 bases between. DNA for the CDR3: TGTGCCAGCAGCCCCCTGAACAGGGAAGGATCCTACGAGCAGTACTTC. Amino acids: CASSPLNREGSYEQYF.

The rearrangement joins TRBV10-3 to TRBJ2-7; 10 bases match TRBD2. With 3 bases clipped from V and 6 bases from J, the junction kept 5 bases outside the gene matches. This CDR3 has 14 residues. Germline V gene sequence: CDR1 ENHRY, CDR2 SYGVKD. CDR3 in amino acids: CAISDPGLAFEQYF. The CDR3, as DNA: TGTGCCATCAGTGACCCGGGACTAGCGTTCGAGCAGTACTTC.